The sequence of this TCR beta chain was determined in a study of cytotoxic CD8 clonotypes in ibrutinib-treated CLL. Study-wide background: Partial response was seen in approximately 24 patients and complete response in 2; after median 68 months, about 14 stayed remitted, around twelve progressed. With a range of 6 to 36, the median treatment time before response samples were taken was more than 10 months. Mean per-sample yields comprised around 230,000 productive templates and approximately 90,000 productive rearrangements. Overall study findings and caveats: Public clonotypes were uncommon and contracted or stayed stable on treatment.

Worth noting for this clone: Its antigen is unidentified.

The data were produced by immunoSEQ multiplex PCR, yet TCRdb's version contains in-frame clones alone and is incomplete. The table records about 160,000 clones, roughly 90% of them present only once. In germline, CDR1 is SEHNR, CDR2 FQNEAQ (reference sequence). This CDR3 spans 12 amino acids. Trimming cost V 5 bases and J 4 bases, with 9 bases left between them. The V and J genes are TRBV7-9 and TRBJ2-7, with a possible D match to TRBD1 (6 bases). The TCR was taken from a human donor with chronic lymphocytic leukemia. Sequencing was performed on PBMCs, taken at disease progression, from a patient treated with ibrutinib. The CDR3 spells CASSPTGYEQYF. CDR3 sequence (DNA): TGTGCCAGCAGCCCCACAGGGTACGAGCAGTACTTC.